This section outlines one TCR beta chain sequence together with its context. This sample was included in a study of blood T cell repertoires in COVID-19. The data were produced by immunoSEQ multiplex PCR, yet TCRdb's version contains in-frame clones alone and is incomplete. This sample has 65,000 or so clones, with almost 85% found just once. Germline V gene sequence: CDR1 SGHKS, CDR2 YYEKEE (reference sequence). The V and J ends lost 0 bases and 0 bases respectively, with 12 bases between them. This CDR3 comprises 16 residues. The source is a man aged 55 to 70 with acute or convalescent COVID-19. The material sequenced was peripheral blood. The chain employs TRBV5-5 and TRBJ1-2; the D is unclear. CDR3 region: CASSLGGFEANYGYTF. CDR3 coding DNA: TGTGCCAGCAGCTTGGGCGGATTCGAAGCTAACTATGGCTACACCTTC.